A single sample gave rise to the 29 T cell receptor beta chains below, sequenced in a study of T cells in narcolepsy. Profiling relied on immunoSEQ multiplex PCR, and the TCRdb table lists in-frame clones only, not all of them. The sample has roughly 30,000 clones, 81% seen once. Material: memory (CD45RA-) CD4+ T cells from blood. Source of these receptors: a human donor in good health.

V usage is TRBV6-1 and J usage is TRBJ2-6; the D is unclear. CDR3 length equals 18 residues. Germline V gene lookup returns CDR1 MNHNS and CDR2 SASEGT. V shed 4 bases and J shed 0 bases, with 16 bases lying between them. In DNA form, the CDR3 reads TGTGCCAGCAGTGTCTCAGAATCCCTATTCTCTGGGGCCAACGTCCTGACTTTC. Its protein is CASSVSESLFSGANVLTF.

CDR3 in amino acids: CASSLNMGGTGELFF. CDR3 in DNA: TGTGCCAGCAGCTTAAACATGGGAGGTACCGGGGAGCTGTTTTTT. The chain has TRBV7-3 and TRBJ2-2; maybe TRBD2 (6 bases). Trimming stripped 1 base from V and 5 bases from J, with 11 bases between. CDR3 size: 15 residues. Germline lookup yields CDR1 SGHTA and CDR2 FQGTGA.

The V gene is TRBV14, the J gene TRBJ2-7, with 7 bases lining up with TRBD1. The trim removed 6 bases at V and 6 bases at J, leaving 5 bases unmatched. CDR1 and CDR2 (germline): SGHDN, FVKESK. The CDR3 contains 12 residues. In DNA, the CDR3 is TGTGCCAGCAGTCCACAGGGGTCCGAGCAGTACTTC. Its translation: CASSPQGSEQYF.

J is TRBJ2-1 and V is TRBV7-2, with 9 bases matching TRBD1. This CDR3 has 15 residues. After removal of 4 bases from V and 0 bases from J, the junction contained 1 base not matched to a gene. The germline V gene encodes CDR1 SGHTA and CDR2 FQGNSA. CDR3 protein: CASSWGQGSYNEQFF. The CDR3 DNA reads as TGTGCCAGCAGCTGGGGACAGGGCTCCTACAATGAGCAGTTCTTC.

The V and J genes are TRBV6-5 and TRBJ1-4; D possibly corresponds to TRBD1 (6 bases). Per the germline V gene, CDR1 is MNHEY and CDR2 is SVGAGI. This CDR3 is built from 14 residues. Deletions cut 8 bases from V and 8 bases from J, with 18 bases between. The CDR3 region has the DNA TGTGCCAGCCACCACAGGGCGAAGCGGGAAAAACTGTTTTTT. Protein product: CASHHRAKREKLFF.

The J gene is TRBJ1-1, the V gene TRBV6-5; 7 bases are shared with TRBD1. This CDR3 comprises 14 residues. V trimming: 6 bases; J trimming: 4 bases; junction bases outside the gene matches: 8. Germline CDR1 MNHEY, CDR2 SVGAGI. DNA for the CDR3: TGTGCCAGCAGACTAGCGACAGGGTTCACTGAAGCTTTCTTT. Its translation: CASRLATGFTEAFF.

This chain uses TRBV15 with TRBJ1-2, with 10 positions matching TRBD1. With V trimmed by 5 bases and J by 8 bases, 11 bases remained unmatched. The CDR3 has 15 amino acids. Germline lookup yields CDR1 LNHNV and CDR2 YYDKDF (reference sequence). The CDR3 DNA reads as TGTGCCACCAGCGCAGACAGGGGGCGCATAGAAGGCTACACCTTC. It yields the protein CATSADRGRIEGYTF.

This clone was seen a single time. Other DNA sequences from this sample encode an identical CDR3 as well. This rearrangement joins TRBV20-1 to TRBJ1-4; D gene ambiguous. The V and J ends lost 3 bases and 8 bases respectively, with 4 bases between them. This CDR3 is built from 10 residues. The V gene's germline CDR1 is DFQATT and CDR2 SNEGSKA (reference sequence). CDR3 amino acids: CSASQEKLFF. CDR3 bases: TGCAGTGCTAGTCAGGAAAAACTGTTTTTT.

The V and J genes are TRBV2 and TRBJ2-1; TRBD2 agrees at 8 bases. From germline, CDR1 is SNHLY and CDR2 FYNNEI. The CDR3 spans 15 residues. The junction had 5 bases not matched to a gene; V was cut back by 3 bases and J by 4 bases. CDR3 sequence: CASSEGLAGYNEQFF. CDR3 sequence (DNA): TGTGCCAGCAGTGAGGGGCTAGCGGGTTACAATGAGCAGTTCTTC.

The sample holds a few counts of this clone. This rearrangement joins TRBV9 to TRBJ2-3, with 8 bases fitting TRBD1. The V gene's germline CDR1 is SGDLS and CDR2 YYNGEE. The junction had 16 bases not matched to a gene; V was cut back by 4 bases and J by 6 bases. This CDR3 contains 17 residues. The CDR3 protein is CASSPDRVYSSGDTQYF. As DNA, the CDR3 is TGTGCCAGCAGCCCGGACAGGGTATATTCTTCTGGCGATACGCAGTATTTT.

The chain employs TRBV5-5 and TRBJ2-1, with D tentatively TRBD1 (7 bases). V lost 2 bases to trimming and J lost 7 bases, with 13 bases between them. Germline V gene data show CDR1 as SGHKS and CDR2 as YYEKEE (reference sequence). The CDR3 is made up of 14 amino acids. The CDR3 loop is CASSFYAGGNEQFF. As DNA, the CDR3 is TGTGCCAGCAGCTTTTATGCAGGGGGGAATGAGCAGTTCTTC.

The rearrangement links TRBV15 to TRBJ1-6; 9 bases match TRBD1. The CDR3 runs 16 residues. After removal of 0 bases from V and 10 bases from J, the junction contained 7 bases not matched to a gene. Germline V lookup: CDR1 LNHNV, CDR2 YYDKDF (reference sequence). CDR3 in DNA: TGTGCCACCAGCAGAGATAGGGGACAGGGAGTCTCACCCCTCCACTTT. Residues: CATSRDRGQGVSPLHF.

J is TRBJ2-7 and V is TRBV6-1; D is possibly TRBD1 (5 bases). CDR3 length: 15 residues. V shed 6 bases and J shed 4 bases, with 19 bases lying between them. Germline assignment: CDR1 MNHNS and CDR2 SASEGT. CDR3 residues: CASRDVAGATYEQYF. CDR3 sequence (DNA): TGTGCCAGCAGGGACGTGGCTGGGGCAACTTACGAGCAGTACTTC.

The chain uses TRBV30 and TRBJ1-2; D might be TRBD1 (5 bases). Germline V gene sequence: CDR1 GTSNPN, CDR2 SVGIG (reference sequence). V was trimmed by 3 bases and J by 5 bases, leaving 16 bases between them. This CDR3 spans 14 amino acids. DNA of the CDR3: TGTGCCTGGAGGGTAACAGGACTCCGTTATGGCTACACCTTC. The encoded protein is CAWRVTGLRYGYTF.

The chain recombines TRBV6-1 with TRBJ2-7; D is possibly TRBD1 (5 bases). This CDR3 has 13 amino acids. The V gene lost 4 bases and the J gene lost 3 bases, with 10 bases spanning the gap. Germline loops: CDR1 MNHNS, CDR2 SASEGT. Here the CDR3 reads CASSGQPYYEQYF. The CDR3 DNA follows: TGTGCCAGCAGTGGACAGCCCTACTACGAGCAGTACTTC.

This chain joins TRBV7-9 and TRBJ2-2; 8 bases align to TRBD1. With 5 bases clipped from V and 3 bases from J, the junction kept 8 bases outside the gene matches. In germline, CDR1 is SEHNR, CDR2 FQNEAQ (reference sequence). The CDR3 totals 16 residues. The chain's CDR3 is CASSLGQGGDTGELFF. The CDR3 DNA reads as TGTGCCAGCAGCCTAGGACAGGGTGGGGACACCGGGGAGCTGTTTTTT.

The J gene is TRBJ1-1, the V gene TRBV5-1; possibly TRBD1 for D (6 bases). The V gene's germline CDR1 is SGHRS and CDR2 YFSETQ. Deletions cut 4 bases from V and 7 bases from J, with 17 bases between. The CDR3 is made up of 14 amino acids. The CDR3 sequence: CASSPRAGESEAFF. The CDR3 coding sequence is TGCGCCAGCAGCCCCCGCGCAGGGGAGAGTGAAGCTTTCTTT.

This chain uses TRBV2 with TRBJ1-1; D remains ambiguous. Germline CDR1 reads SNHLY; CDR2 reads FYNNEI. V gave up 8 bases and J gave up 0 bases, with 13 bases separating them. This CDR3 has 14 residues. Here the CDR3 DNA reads TGTGCCAGCGGAGGGTCCGGGGTGAACACTGAAGCTTTCTTT. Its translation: CASGGSGVNTEAFF.

CDR3 amino acids: CASSLTSTYGRYEQYF. The DNA of the CDR3 is TGTGCCAGCAGCTTAACTTCGACTTATGGTCGCTACGAGCAGTACTTC. The V and J genes are TRBV11-2 and TRBJ2-7; D ambiguous. CDR1 is SGHAT and CDR2 is FQNNGV in the germline V gene. Trimming left V 2 bases short and J 3 bases short, with 17 bases between. This CDR3 has 16 residues.

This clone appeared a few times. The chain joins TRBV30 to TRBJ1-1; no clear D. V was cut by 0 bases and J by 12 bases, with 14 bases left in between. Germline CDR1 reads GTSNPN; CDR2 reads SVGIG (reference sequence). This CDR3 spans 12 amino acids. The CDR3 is CAWSVSPRTSFF. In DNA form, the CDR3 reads TGTGCCTGGAGTGTATCTCCCAGGACGTCTTTCTTT.

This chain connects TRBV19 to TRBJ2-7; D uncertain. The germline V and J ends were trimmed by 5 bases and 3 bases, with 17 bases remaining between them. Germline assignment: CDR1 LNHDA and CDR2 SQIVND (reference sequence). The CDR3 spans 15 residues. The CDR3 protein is CASSDFRSSNYEQYF. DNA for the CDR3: TGTGCCAGTAGTGACTTTCGGAGTAGCAACTACGAGCAGTACTTC.

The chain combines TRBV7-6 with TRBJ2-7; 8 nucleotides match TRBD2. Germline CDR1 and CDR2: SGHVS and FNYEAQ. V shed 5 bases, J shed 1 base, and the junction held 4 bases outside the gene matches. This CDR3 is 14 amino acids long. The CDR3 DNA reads TGTGCCAGCAGCGCCGGACTAGCTTCCTACGAGCAGTACTTC. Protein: CASSAGLASYEQYF.

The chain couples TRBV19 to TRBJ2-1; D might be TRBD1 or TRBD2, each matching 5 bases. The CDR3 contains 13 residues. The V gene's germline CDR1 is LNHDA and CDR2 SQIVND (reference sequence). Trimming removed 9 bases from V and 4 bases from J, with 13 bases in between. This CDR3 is CASAGTLYNEQFF. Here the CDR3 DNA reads TGTGCCAGCGCCGGGACCCTATACAATGAGCAGTTCTTC. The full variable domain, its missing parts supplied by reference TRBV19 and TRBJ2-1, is DGGITQSPKYLFRKEGQNVTLSCEQNLNHDAMYWYRQDPGQGLRLIYYSQIVNDFQKGDIAEGYSVSREKKESFPLTVTSAQKNPTAFYLCASAGTLYNEQFFGPGTRLTVL.

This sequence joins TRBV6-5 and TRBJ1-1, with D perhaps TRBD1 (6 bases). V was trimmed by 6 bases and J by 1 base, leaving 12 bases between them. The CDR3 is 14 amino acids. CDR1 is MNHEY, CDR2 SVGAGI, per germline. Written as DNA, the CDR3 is TGTGCCAGCAGGACCAACAGGGCGAACACTGAAGCTTTCTTT. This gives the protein CASRTNRANTEAFF.

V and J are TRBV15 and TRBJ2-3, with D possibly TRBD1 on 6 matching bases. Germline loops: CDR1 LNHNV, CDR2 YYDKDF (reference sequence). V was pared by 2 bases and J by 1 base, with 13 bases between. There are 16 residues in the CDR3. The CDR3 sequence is CATSRSNRVGTDTQYF. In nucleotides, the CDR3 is TGTGCCACCAGCAGATCAAACAGGGTGGGCACAGATACGCAGTATTTT.

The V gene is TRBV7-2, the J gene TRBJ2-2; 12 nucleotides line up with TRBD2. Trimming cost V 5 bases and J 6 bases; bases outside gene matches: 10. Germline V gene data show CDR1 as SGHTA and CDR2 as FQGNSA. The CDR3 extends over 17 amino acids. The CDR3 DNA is TGTGCCAGCAGCCCCAAGGGACTAGCGGGCCTTGCCGGGGAGCTGTTTTTT. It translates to CASSPKGLAGLAGELFF.

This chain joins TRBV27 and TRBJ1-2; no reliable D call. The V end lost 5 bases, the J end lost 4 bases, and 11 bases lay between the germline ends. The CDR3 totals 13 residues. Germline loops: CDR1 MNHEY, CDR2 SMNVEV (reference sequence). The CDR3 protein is CASSRNDGYGYTF. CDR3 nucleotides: TGTGCCAGCAGTCGGAACGACGGCTATGGCTACACCTTC.

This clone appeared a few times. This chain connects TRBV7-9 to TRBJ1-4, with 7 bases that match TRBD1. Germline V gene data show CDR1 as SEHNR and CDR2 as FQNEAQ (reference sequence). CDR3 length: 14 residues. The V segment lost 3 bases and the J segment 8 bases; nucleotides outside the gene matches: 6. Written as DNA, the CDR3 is TGTGCCAGCAGCTTTACAGGGGTGGGAGAAAAACTGTTTTTT. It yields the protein CASSFTGVGEKLFF.

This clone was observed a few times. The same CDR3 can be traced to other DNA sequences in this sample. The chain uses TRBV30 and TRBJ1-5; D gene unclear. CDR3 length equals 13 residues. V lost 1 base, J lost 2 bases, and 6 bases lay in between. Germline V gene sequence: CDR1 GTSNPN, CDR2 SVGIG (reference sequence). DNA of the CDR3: TGTGCCTGGAGTGGGGGAGGCAATCAGCCCCAGCATTTT. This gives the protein CAWSGGGNQPQHF.